Below, 26 T cell receptor beta chains from the same sample are listed, as sequenced in a study of T cells after yellow fever vaccination. TCRdb independently ran MiXCR on the 5' RACE reads; one entry per CDR3 protein. Here the sample spans hundreds of thousands of distinct CDR3 sequences, less than 20% being singletons. The sample here was PBMCs, taken 15 days after the yellow fever booster vaccination. The receptor set was obtained from a man aged 30 to 45 who received the YFV17D yellow fever vaccine.

This clonotype was seen a few times. The rearrangement joins TRBV12-3 or TRBV12-4 to TRBJ2-7; D ambiguous. Trimming took off 7 bases at V and 5 bases at J, with 12 bases between the two ends. The CDR3 sequence is 12 residues long. The CDR3 DNA follows: TGTGCCAGCACCCTGGGTTCGAACGAGCAGTACTTC. Its protein is CASTLGSNEQYF.

This clonotype was seen a handful of times. The J gene is TRBJ2-3, the V gene TRBV7-2; unclear D gene. V was cut by 7 bases and J by 2 bases, with 10 bases left in between. The CDR3 consists of 13 residues. Germline CDR1 SGHTA, CDR2 FQGNSA. DNA for the CDR3: TGTGCCAGCATGCCCAGGAACACAGATACGCAGTATTTT. Protein: CASMPRNTDTQYF.

This clonotype was seen a few times. V usage is TRBV20-1 and J usage is TRBJ2-7; D is undetermined. The CDR3 consists of 13 residues. Germline V gene sequence: CDR1 DFQATT, CDR2 SNEGSKA (reference sequence). The germline V and J ends were trimmed by 2 bases and 2 bases, with 10 bases remaining between them. The CDR3 spells CSARKAGPYEQYF. The CDR3 bases are TGCAGTGCTAGAAAAGCAGGACCCTACGAGCAGTACTTC.

The chain recombines TRBV4-3 with TRBJ2-5, with D perhaps matching TRBD2 (5 bases). V was shortened by 4 bases and J by 4 bases, with 16 bases between the two germline ends. Germline CDR1 and CDR2: LGHNA and YSLEER. This CDR3 region has 15 residues. The CDR3 sequence: CASSRRAAGGETQYF. The CDR3 DNA reads as TGCGCCAGCAGCCGCCGCGCAGCAGGAGGAGAGACCCAGTACTTC.

The chain carries TRBV5-4 and TRBJ2-2; perhaps TRBD1 as D (6 bases). Trimming stripped 2 bases from V and 9 bases from J, with 14 bases between. This CDR3 contains 14 residues. Germline V gene sequence: CDR1 SGHNT, CDR2 YYREEE (reference sequence). In DNA, the CDR3 is TGTGCCAGCAGCTTTGGACAGACTGAGAGGGAGCTGTTTTTT. The encoded protein is CASSFGQTERELFF. Complete variable domain (other parts from reference TRBV5-4 and TRBJ2-2): ETGVTQSPTHLIKTRGQQVTLRCSSQSGHNTVSWYQQALGQGPQFIFQYYREEENGRGNFPPRFSGLQFPNYSSELNVNALELDDSALYLCASSFGQTERELFFGEGSRLTVL.

The chain is built from TRBV7-2 and TRBJ2-1; 8 bases agree with TRBD2. There are 16 residues in the CDR3. Germline CDR1 and CDR2: SGHTA and FQGNSA. V was clipped by 0 bases and J by 6 bases; unmatched bases: 7. The CDR3 DNA is TGTGCCAGCAGCTTAGCGTCGGGAGGGCCGGCCAATGAGCAGTTCTTC. It codes for CASSLASGGPANEQFF.

This chain connects TRBV30 to TRBJ2-1; no firm D call. V gave up 5 bases and J gave up 6 bases, with 5 bases separating them. The CDR3 loop spans 10 amino acids. Per the germline V gene, CDR1 is GTSNPN and CDR2 is SVGIG (reference sequence). CDR3 loop: CAWGFNEQFF. As DNA, the CDR3 is TGTGCCTGGGGGTTCAATGAGCAGTTCTTC.

This clonotype has only a few counts. The gene calls are TRBV6-5 and TRBJ2-7, with 11 bases aligning to TRBD2. This CDR3 has 16 residues. The junction had 3 bases not matched to a gene; V was cut back by 0 bases and J by 2 bases. The germline V gene encodes CDR1 MNHEY and CDR2 SVGAGI. The CDR3 protein is CASSYSWGLAAYEQYF. CDR3 in DNA: TGTGCCAGCAGTTACTCGTGGGGACTAGCGGCCTACGAGCAGTACTTC.

This clonotype was seen only a few times. The rearrangement uses TRBV27 and TRBJ2-3; 8 bases align to TRBD2. Trimming took 4 bases from V and 4 from J; bases not matched to a gene: 7. The CDR3 runs 15 residues. Germline V gene data show CDR1 as MNHEY and CDR2 as SMNVEV (reference sequence). CDR3 nucleotides: TGTGCCAGCAGTTCAGGGACTAGTTCCTCAGATACGCAGTATTTT. It codes for CASSSGTSSSDTQYF.

This chain joins TRBV15 and TRBJ1-1; a possible D gene is TRBD1 (6 bases). V was cut by 4 bases and J by 7 bases, with 10 bases left in between. The CDR3 is made up of 12 amino acids. Germline V gives CDR1 LNHNV, CDR2 YYDKDF (reference sequence). The CDR3 bases are TGTGCCACCAGCATCGGGACACGTGAAGCTTTCTTT. Amino acid sequence: CATSIGTREAFF. Full variable domain (rest looked up from reference TRBV15 and TRBJ1-1): DAMVIQNPRYQVTQFGKPVTLSCSQTLNHNVMYWYQQKSSQAPKLLFHYYDKDFNNEADTPDNFQSRRPNTSFCFLDIRSPGLGDTAMYLCATSIGTREAFFGQGTRLTVV.

J is TRBJ2-1 and V is TRBV21-1; TRBD2, the D gene given by the table, was not confirmed from the DNA. TRBV21-1 is a recognized pseudogene. There are 16 residues in the CDR3. The chain's CDR3 is CASITSGSGSYNEQFF. The CDR3 DNA is TGTGCCAGCATAACTAGCGGGAGCGGTTCCTACAATGAGCAGTTCTTC.

Only a few counts were recorded for this clonotype. The V call is TRBV12-3 or TRBV12-4, the J call TRBJ1-5; no definite D call. The CDR3 has 13 amino acids. Trimming pared 5 bases from V and 9 bases from J, leaving 14 bases between. CDR3 sequence (DNA): TGTGCCAGCAGTATCCGGGAAGGAGGGCCCCAGCATTTT. This encodes CASSIREGGPQHF.

The genes are TRBV4-3 and TRBJ2-1; D is unclear. Germline V lookup: CDR1 LGHNA, CDR2 YSLEER. The CDR3 runs 12 residues. V shed 10 bases and J shed 0 bases, with 7 bases lying between them. The CDR3 DNA sequence: TGCGCCACGTCAAGCTCCTACAATGAGCAGTTCTTC. Translating it yields CATSSSYNEQFF.

This clonotype was recorded a few times. The gene calls are TRBV30 and TRBJ2-4; tentative D call: TRBD2 (6 bases). From germline, CDR1 is GTSNPN and CDR2 SVGIG (reference sequence). The CDR3 loop spans 15 amino acids. The V and J ends lost 2 bases and 9 bases respectively, with 20 bases between them. The CDR3, as DNA: TGTGCCTGGAGTCCAGATTTTGGCAGGGAGGCCATTCAGTACTTC. Its translation is CAWSPDFGREAIQYF.

Many counts were recorded for this clonotype. The chain combines TRBV11-2 with TRBJ2-7; 10 bases agree with TRBD1. The CDR3 extends over 15 amino acids. CDR1 is SGHAT and CDR2 is FQNNGV in the germline V gene. V lost 6 bases and J lost 2; bases outside the gene matches: 7. Here the CDR3 reads CASSSPGQGAYEQYF. The DNA of the CDR3 is TGTGCCAGCAGTTCGCCCGGACAGGGGGCCTACGAGCAGTACTTC.

V and J are TRBV5-1 and TRBJ2-3, with D perhaps given as TRBD1 or TRBD2 (6 bases each). Germline assignment: CDR1 SGHRS and CDR2 YFSETQ. The CDR3 sequence is 14 residues long. Trimming left V 5 bases short and J 2 bases short, with 12 bases between. CDR3 nucleotides: TGCGCCAGCAGTCGGGGGCGGGTCACAGATACGCAGTATTTT. This sequence encodes CASSRGRVTDTQYF.

This chain uses TRBV5-1 with TRBJ2-2; 9 bases align to TRBD2. The germline CDR1 and CDR2 sequences are SGHRS and YFSETQ. This CDR3 has 16 residues. Trimming at V came to 3 bases and at J to 1 base, leaving 4 bases not matched to a gene. The CDR3 is CASSSRLAENTGELFF. Here the CDR3 DNA reads TGCGCCAGCAGCTCGCGACTAGCGGAGAACACCGGGGAGCTGTTTTTT.

This clonotype was counted a few times. The chain combines TRBV3-1 with TRBJ2-2; D gene uncertain. Trimming removed 5 bases at V and 1 base at J, with 14 bases between. In germline, CDR1 is LGHDT, CDR2 YNNKEL (reference sequence). The CDR3 spans 16 residues. CDR3 residues: CASSESGRKNTGELFF. DNA for the CDR3: TGTGCCAGCAGCGAGTCCGGGCGCAAGAACACCGGGGAGCTGTTTTTT.

The V and J genes are TRBV9 and TRBJ1-2, with 9 bases lining up with TRBD1. The CDR3 is 14 residues long. J was trimmed by 3 bases and V by 3 bases; bases with no gene match: 3. Germline-derived CDR1 and CDR2 are SGDLS and YYNGEE. The CDR3 loop reads CASSARTGDYGYTF. DNA for the CDR3: TGTGCCAGCAGCGCCCGGACAGGGGACTATGGCTACACCTTC.

The chain carries TRBV6-2 or TRBV6-3 and TRBJ1-1; D remains unclear. The CDR3 has 14 amino acids. Trimming stripped 7 bases from V and 1 base from J, with 13 bases between. Germline V gives CDR1 MNHEY, CDR2 SVGEGT. The CDR3 DNA follows: TGTGCCAGCATCCTTCGCGAGCGGAACACTGAAGCTTTCTTT. Translation gives CASILRERNTEAFF.

J is TRBJ2-3 and V is TRBV19, with TRBD1 matching over 7 bases. Per germline, CDR1 LNHDA and CDR2 SQIVND (reference sequence). V gave up 4 bases and J gave up 1 base; unmatched junction bases: 5. CDR3 length: 15 residues. The CDR3 DNA is TGTGCCAGTAGTAGCCCAGGACAGGGCACAGATACGCAGTATTTT. This encodes CASSSPGQGTDTQYF.

The rearrangement links TRBV7-9 to TRBJ2-7; either TRBD1 or TRBD2 may supply D (6 bases each). The CDR3 consists of 15 residues. V lost 7 bases, J lost 0 bases, and 16 bases lay in between. Germline loops: CDR1 SEHNR, CDR2 FQNEAQ (reference sequence). As DNA, the CDR3 is TGTGCCAGCACCTTCCAAGGGGGGACCTCCTACGAGCAGTACTTC. Amino acid sequence: CASTFQGGTSYEQYF.

The V and J genes are TRBV28 and TRBJ1-6; unclear D gene. Germline CDR1 reads MDHEN; CDR2 reads SYDVKM. The CDR3 is 11 residues long. V lost 4 bases and J 15 bases, leaving 10 bases between the germline ends. The CDR3 DNA follows: TGTGCCAGCAGTTCCAGTGAGGGCCTCCACTTT. Translated: CASSSSEGLHF.

The chain recombines TRBV12-3 or TRBV12-4 with TRBJ2-7, with D possibly matching TRBD1 (6 bases). Trimming stripped 6 bases from V and 0 bases from J, with 18 bases between. The CDR3 contains 16 residues. The CDR3 DNA reads TGTGCCAGCAGCTCCTACGGACAGTCCAGCTCCTACGAGCAGTACTTC. Protein sequence: CASSSYGQSSSYEQYF.

This clonotype was seen a few times. The chain carries TRBV4-3 and TRBJ2-3; D gene unclear. The CDR3 is 16 amino acids. The germline V and J ends were trimmed by 1 base and 5 bases, with 16 bases remaining between them. Germline V gene sequence: CDR1 LGHNA, CDR2 YSLEER. CDR3 coding DNA: TGCGCCAGCAGCCAAGGCCGTAGTGGCTCGGGAGATACGCAGTATTTT. Its protein product is CASSQGRSGSGDTQYF.

J is TRBJ1-5 and V is TRBV5-8; D gene uncertain. V was shortened by 7 bases and J by 4 bases, with 9 bases between the two germline ends. The CDR3 sequence is 12 residues long. In germline, CDR1 is SGHTS, CDR2 YDEGEE. CDR3 protein: CASRLLNQPQHF. The CDR3 nucleotides read TGTGCCAGCCGGCTTTTAAATCAGCCCCAGCATTTT.